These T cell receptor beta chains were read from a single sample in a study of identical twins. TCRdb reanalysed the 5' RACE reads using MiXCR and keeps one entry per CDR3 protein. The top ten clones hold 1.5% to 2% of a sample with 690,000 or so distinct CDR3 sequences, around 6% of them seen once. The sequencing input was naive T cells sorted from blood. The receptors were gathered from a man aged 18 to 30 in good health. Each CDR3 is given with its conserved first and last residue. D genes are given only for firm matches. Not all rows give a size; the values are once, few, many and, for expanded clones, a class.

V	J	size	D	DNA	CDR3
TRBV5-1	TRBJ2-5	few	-	TGCGCCAGCAGCTGGACCGCGTTAGGCGGACAAGAGACCCAGTACTTC	CASSWTALGGQETQYF
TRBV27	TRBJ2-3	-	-	TGTGCCAGCAGTTTAATCGGGGGCCTTTCTAGCACAGATACGCAGTATTTT	CASSLIGGLSSTDTQYF
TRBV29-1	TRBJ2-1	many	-	TGCAGCGTTGAAAATCGCGCGGGCTACAATGAGCAGTTCTTC	CSVENRAGYNEQFF
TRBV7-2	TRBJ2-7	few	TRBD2	TGTGCCAGCAGCTTACACAGACTAGCGGACTACGAGCAGTACTTC	CASSLHRLADYEQYF
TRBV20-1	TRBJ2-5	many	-	TGCAGTGCTCCATTATTGGGCCAAGAGACCCAGTACTTC	CSAPLLGQETQYF
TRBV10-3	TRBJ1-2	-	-	TGTGCCATCACGCCAGGACAGTACGGGCGGGTAGACTATGGCTACACCTTC	CAITPGQYGRVDYGYTF
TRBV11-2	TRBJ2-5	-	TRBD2	TGTGCCAGCAGCCAAAGGACTAGGCGGGAGACCCAGTACTTC	CASSQRTRRETQYF
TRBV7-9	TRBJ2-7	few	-	TGTGCCAGCCCCCAACCCGGCGAGCAGTACTTC	CASPQPGEQYF
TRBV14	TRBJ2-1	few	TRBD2	TGTGCCAGCAGCCAGGGAGGGGCAGGTCGGCAGTTCTTC	CASSQGGAGRQFF
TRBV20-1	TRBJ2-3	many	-	TGCAGTGCCCTGGTGGTCTGGACGGGACCTAGCACAGATACGCAGTATTTT	CSALVVWTGPSTDTQYF
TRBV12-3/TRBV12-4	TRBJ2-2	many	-	TGTGCCAGCGCCCCGGATCTTGCGGTCCCGAACACCGGGGAGCTGTTTTTT	CASAPDLAVPNTGELFF
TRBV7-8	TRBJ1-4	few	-	TGTGCCAGCAGCCAACAGGCAACTAATGAAAAACTGTTTTTT	CASSQQATNEKLFF
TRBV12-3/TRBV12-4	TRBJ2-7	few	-	TGTGCCAGCAGTTCCAGCGCCAACTCCTACGAGCAGTACTTC	CASSSSANSYEQYF
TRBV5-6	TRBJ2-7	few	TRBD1	TGTGCCAGCAGCTTAGGAGACAGGGGGCTCTACGAGCAGTACTTC	CASSLGDRGLYEQYF
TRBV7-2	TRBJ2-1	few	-	TGTGCCAGCAGCTTAAGGTCAAATGGGGGACCCAATGAGCAGTTCTTC	CASSLRSNGGPNEQFF
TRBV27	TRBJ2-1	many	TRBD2	TGTGCCAGCAGTTTAATCAGGCTAGCGGGAGGTTACAATGAGCAGTTCTTC	CASSLIRLAGGYNEQFF
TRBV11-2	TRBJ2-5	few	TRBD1	TGTGCCAGCGGTCAGGGGGTCGGTGGGGAGACCCAGTACTTC	CASGQGVGGETQYF
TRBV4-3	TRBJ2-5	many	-	TGCGCCAGCAGCCAAGATGATGCGGGGCTCCAAGAGACCCAGTACTTC	CASSQDDAGLQETQYF
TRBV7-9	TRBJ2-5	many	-	TGTGCCAGCAACATAGGAGAGACCCAGTACTTC	CASNIGETQYF
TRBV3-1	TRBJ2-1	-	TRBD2	TGTGCCAGCAGCCAAGAGGTTCTACTAGCGGATTACAATGAGCAGTTCTTC	CASSQEVLLADYNEQFF